This T cell receptor (beta chain) was retrieved from a study of CD8+ T cells in alopecia areata. Between the trimmed V and J ends, which lost 0 bases and 1 base, there was a span of 14 bases. Germline CDR1 is SGDLS and CDR2 is YYNGEE. The CDR3 loop spans 17 amino acids. Sample treatment: oral pan-JAK inhibitor, 5-10 mg twice daily. Patients with alopecia areata provided lesional scalp punch biopsies as well as peripheral blood. Sorting from PBMCs produced CD4+ and CD8+ T cells. Sequencing relied on a cDNA template that was reverse transcribed from extracted RNA. Libraries were prepared by immunoSEQ multiplex PCR; TCRdb keeps only in-frame clonotypes and omits some of them. In the table there are roughly 200,000 clones, 40% to 65% of which are singletons. On this clone: Its antigen is not known.

Overall study findings and caveats: In scalp and blood during tofacitinib, many expanded lesional clones persisted. TCR sharing was clearer in mice than between patients, perhaps partly owing to patient HLA diversity.

This TCR was recovered from a human donor with alopecia areata. Sequences were derived from CD8+ T cells sorted from blood, sampled at week 24, from a patient treated with tofacitinib. The chain carries TRBV9 and TRBJ1-3; a weak D match, TRBD1 (5 bases). CDR3 loop: CASSVALGVESGNTIYF. In nucleotides, the CDR3 is TGTGCCAGCAGCGTAGCATTGGGGGTCGAATCTGGAAACACCATATATTTT.